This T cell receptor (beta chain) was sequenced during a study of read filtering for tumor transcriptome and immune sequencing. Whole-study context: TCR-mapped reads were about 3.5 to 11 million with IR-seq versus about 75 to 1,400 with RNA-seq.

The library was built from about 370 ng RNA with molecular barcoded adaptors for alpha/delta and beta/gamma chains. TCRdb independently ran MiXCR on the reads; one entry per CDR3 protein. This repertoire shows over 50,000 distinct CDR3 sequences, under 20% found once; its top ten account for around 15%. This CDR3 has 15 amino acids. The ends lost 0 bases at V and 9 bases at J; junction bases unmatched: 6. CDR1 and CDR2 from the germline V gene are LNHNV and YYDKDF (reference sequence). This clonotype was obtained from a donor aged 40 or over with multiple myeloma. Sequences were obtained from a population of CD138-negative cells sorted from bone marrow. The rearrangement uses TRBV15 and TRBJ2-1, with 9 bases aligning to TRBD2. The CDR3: CATSRDPLAGSEQFF. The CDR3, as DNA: TGTGCCACCAGCAGAGATCCCCTAGCGGGAAGTGAGCAGTTCTTC.